This entry concerns a single T cell receptor (beta chain). Its antigen target is currently unknown. The input lacks base qualities; no much larger clone sits a single base away. This entry comes from a study of T cell changes during pregnancy in multiple sclerosis (dated by TCRdb to the late 2010s). Looking at the study overall: In women with multiple sclerosis, the researchers looked at how the T cell repertoire shifted as pregnancy progressed.

Preparation of the library involved the immunoSEQ multiplex PCR assay. TCRdb took this table from immuneACCESS and kept in-frame rearrangements with V and J called. Such tables lack part of the clones; where checked against another copy, unresolved V genes explain under half of the gap, and the rest is unexplained. In this sample the table shows 10,000 to 12,000 clones, roughly 89% of which occur a single time. Jointly, the top ten make up 4% to 6% of the sample. Germline trimming: 0 bases from V, 4 bases from J; junction bases outside gene matches: 6. CDR1 SGHRS and CDR2 YFSETQ are derived from the germline V gene. There are 16 amino acids in the CDR3, from cysteine to phenylalanine inclusive. Here the CDR3 DNA is all that survives: 48 bases in frame from base 1.

The chain links TRBV5-1 with TRBJ2-3, with 9 bases matching TRBD2. Here the sequenced sample was CD8+ T cells from peripheral blood mononuclear cells, taken in the first trimester of pregnancy. The clonotype originates from a female donor in good health, enrolled as a control in a pregnancy study. The sequenced DNA: TGCGCCAGCAGCTTGGCCTGGCGGGAGGGTGCAGATACGCAGTATTTT. Its amino acids are CASSLAWREGADTQYF.